The 29 T cell receptor beta chains below were found in one sample sequenced in a study of breast tumors, draining lymph nodes, adjacent tissues. Breast cancer patients provided tissue from their axillary draining lymph nodes. TCRdb passed the multiplex PCR reads through MiXCR, listing each CDR3 protein once. Among more than 100,000 distinct CDR3 sequences listed, about 22% were seen once. The sequencing input was axillary lymph node tissue. These receptor sequences come from a female donor with breast cancer. Some clones in this sample may be carry-over from other donors' samples.

This clonotype was observed many times. The chain employs TRBV29-1 and TRBJ2-7, with 7 bases fitting TRBD2. CDR1 and CDR2 from the germline V gene are SQVTM and ANQGSEA. The CDR3 sequence is 14 residues long. V lost 4 bases, J lost 3 bases, and 9 bases stayed unmatched. The CDR3: CSVGAAGENYEQYF. The CDR3 nucleotides read TGCAGCGTTGGGGCGGCGGGGGAGAACTACGAGCAGTACTTC.

This clonotype has at least ten counts. V and J are TRBV2 and TRBJ2-1, with 7 nucleotides matching TRBD2. The CDR3 extends over 14 amino acids. The V gene's germline CDR1 is SNHLY and CDR2 FYNNEI. With 4 bases clipped from V and 5 bases from J, the junction kept 5 bases outside the gene matches. DNA of the CDR3: TGTGCCAGCAGTGGGACTAGAGGCCACAATGAGCAGTTCTTC. Amino acids: CASSGTRGHNEQFF.

This clonotype was seen repeatedly, ten times or more. This chain uses TRBV5-8 with TRBJ1-5; TRBD1 matches 10 bases. Per germline, CDR1 SGHTS and CDR2 YDEGEE. Trimming cost V 4 bases and J 9 bases; bases outside gene matches: 4. CDR3 size: 13 residues. CDR3: CASSVTGGGPQHF. CDR3 in DNA: TGTGCCAGCAGCGTGACAGGGGGCGGGCCCCAGCATTTT.

This clonotype has ten or more counts. The chain employs TRBV5-4 and TRBJ2-1; 9 positions match TRBD1. CDR1 is SGHNT and CDR2 is YYREEE in the germline V gene (reference sequence). Trimming took 0 bases from V and 9 from J; bases not matched to a gene: 7. CDR3 length equals 15 residues. CDR3 in DNA: TGTGCCAGCAGCTTGGCGGACAGGGGAACGGGTGAGCAGTTCTTC. Translated, it gives CASSLADRGTGEQFF.

The table lists this clonotype with many counts. V is TRBV7-8 and J is TRBJ2-7; no firm D call. The CDR3 is 14 amino acids. V lost 5 bases and J 1 base, leaving 12 bases between the germline ends. Germline loops: CDR1 SGHVS, CDR2 FQNEAQ. The CDR3 sequence is CASSVPPLSYEQYF. The CDR3 region has the DNA TGTGCCAGCAGCGTTCCCCCCCTTTCCTACGAGCAGTACTTC.

This clonotype was counted between two and nine times. This chain uses TRBV28 with TRBJ2-2, with D tentatively TRBD1 (6 bases). Germline V gene sequence: CDR1 MDHEN, CDR2 SYDVKM. Trimming removed 8 bases from V and 1 base from J, with 14 bases in between. The length of the CDR3 is 15 residues. The CDR3 DNA follows: TGTGCCAGCGGTTCCGACAGGCTGAACACCGGGGAGCTGTTTTTT. It specifies CASGSDRLNTGELFF.

In its sample, this clonotype was seen many times. The gene calls are TRBV9 and TRBJ1-4, with D maybe TRBD1 (5 bases). V was pared by 0 bases and J by 6 bases, with 12 bases between. Germline loops: CDR1 SGDLS, CDR2 YYNGEE. This CDR3 is 15 amino acids long. The CDR3 sequence is CASSVAGGIYEKLFF. Written as DNA, the CDR3 is TGTGCCAGCAGCGTAGCTGGGGGGATTTATGAAAAACTGTTTTTT.

This clonotype occurred many times. The rearrangement links TRBV4-1 to TRBJ1-5; 7 bases map to TRBD1. The CDR3 runs 16 residues. Germline CDR1 and CDR2: MGHRA and YSYEKL. With V trimmed by 4 bases and J by 0 bases, 6 bases remained unmatched. DNA of the CDR3: TGCGCCAGCAGCCGCGGGGACAGCCATAGCAATCAGCCCCAGCATTTT. Its protein product is CASSRGDSHSNQPQHF.

The chain combines TRBV30 with TRBJ1-3; no reliable D call. Germline assignment: CDR1 GTSNPN and CDR2 SVGIG (reference sequence). V shed 0 bases and J shed 2 bases, with 11 bases lying between them. The CDR3 consists of 15 residues. This CDR3 is CAWSVSGRAGNTIYF. In nucleotides, the CDR3 is TGTGCCTGGAGTGTTTCGGGGAGGGCTGGAAACACCATATATTTT.

This clonotype was detected many times. The rearrangement joins TRBV4-2 to TRBJ1-3; TRBD1 agrees at 9 bases. Per the germline V gene, CDR1 is LGHNA and CDR2 is YNFKEQ. The junction had 6 bases not matched to a gene; V was cut back by 1 base and J by 5 bases. The CDR3 runs to 16 residues. CDR3: CASSQGDTGGRNTIYF. Here the CDR3 DNA reads TGTGCCAGCAGCCAAGGGGATACAGGGGGCCGAAACACCATATATTTT.

Note on this clonotype: This may arise from a read error, as a much more abundant clone is one base away. Because the CDR3 is missing its conserved closing phenylalanine or tryptophan, this is likely a read error. V gene TRBV6-6 combines with J gene TRBJ1-6; TRBD1 matches 7 bases. The trim removed 2 bases at V and 6 bases at J, leaving 4 bases unmatched. The CDR3 length is 15 residues. Germline CDR1 reads MNHNY; CDR2 reads SVGAGI (reference sequence). The CDR3 sequence: CASSYAGQANSPLHL. DNA for the CDR3: TGTGCCAGCAGTTACGCAGGACAGGCTAATTCACCCCTCCACCTT.

This clonotype came up many times. V is TRBV6-6 and J is TRBJ2-7; D call uncertain. This CDR3 region has 13 residues. CDR1 and CDR2 from the germline V gene are MNHNY and SVGAGI (reference sequence). V lost 4 bases and J lost 2, with 9 bases in between. CDR3: CASSFEQPYEQYF. The CDR3 bases are TGTGCCAGCAGTTTTGAACAGCCCTACGAGCAGTACTTC.

Many counts were recorded for this clonotype. V is TRBV12-3 or TRBV12-4 and J is TRBJ2-3; 9 bases agree with TRBD1. V lost 6 bases and J lost 3; bases outside the gene matches: 7. This CDR3 comprises 15 residues. DNA for the CDR3: TGTGCCAGCAGAACAGGGGGCGCGGGAACAGATACGCAGTATTTT. Translation: CASRTGGAGTDTQYF.

The table lists this clonotype with many counts. The chain employs TRBV9 and TRBJ2-2; no clear D gene. V lost 0 bases, J lost 8 bases, and 11 bases lay in between. Germline V CDR1 and CDR2: SGDLS, YYNGEE. The CDR3 contains 14 residues. The CDR3 bases are TGTGCCAGCAGCGTAGGTAACGACGGGGGGGAGCTGTTTTTT. Amino acid sequence: CASSVGNDGGELFF.

This clonotype was counted at least ten times. V and J are TRBV15 and TRBJ2-2, with no clear D. The germline V and J ends were trimmed by 0 bases and 2 bases, with 7 bases remaining between them. Per germline, CDR1 LNHNV and CDR2 YYDKDF (reference sequence). This CDR3 is 15 amino acids long. The CDR3 reads CATSRDPRNTGELFF. DNA of the CDR3: TGTGCCACCAGCAGAGACCCCCGTAACACCGGGGAGCTGTTTTTT. The variable domain in full, completed from reference TRBV15 and TRBJ2-2, reads DAMVIQNPRYQVTQFGKPVTLSCSQTLNHNVMYWYQQKSSQAPKLLFHYYDKDFNNEADTPDNFQSRRPNTSFCFLDIRSPGLGDTAMYLCATSRDPRNTGELFFGEGSRLTVL.

This clonotype was found many times. In DNA, the CDR3 is TGTGCCAGCAGCCCTAGCCTCTCCTACAATGAGCAGTTCTTC. It specifies CASSPSLSYNEQFF. The chain couples TRBV7-2 to TRBJ2-1, with D maybe TRBD2 (5 bases). Germline V CDR1 and CDR2: SGHTA, FQGNSA. CDR3 size: 14 residues. Trimming took off 5 bases at V and 0 bases at J, with 8 bases between the two ends.

This clonotype appeared many times. V and J are TRBV4-1 and TRBJ2-7; weak D call: TRBD2 (5 bases). The CDR3 contains 16 residues. The germline CDR1 and CDR2 sequences are MGHRA and YSYEKL. The V gene lost 0 bases and the J gene lost 5 bases, with 17 bases spanning the gap. In nucleotides, the CDR3 is TGCGCCAGCAGCCAAGATCCGGGGAGCCTAAGGGACGAGCAGTACTTC. The encoded protein is CASSQDPGSLRDEQYF.

About this clonotype itself: Since a much larger clone is just one base distant, this may be a read error. This chain uses TRBV4-3 with TRBJ1-2; no reliable D call. CDR1 is LGHNA and CDR2 is YSLEER in the germline V gene. This CDR3 is 15 amino acids long. CDR3 bases: TGCGCCAGCAGCCACAACAGAAACCCTAACCATGGCTACACCTTC. Amino acid sequence: CASSHNRNPNHGYTF.

In its sample, this clonotype was seen many times. The chain uses TRBV2 and TRBJ2-5; the D is unclear. The germline V and J ends were trimmed by 6 bases and 0 bases, with 8 bases remaining between them. The CDR3 contains 13 residues. Germline loops: CDR1 SNHLY, CDR2 FYNNEI. CDR3 amino acids: CASRPGHQETQYF. CDR3 in DNA: TGTGCCAGCAGGCCCGGACACCAAGAGACCCAGTACTTC.

Remarks on this clonotype: A read error may be the cause here, since a much bigger clone is one base away. The CDR3 here is CATSRDLRGFSSSGNTTYF. The CDR3, as DNA: TGTGCCACCAGCAGAGATTTGCGGGGCTTTTCGAGCTCTGGAAACACCACATATTTT. The chain uses TRBV15 and TRBJ1-3, with TRBD1 as a possible D gene (5 bases). This CDR3 comprises 19 residues. The germline V gene encodes CDR1 LNHNV and CDR2 YYDKDF (reference sequence).

The table lists this clonotype with many counts. The chain links TRBV7-9 to TRBJ2-3; 13 positions match TRBD2. The V and J ends lost 1 base and 3 bases, in that order; junction bases with no gene match: 1. The CDR3 is made up of 16 amino acids. CDR1 is SEHNR, CDR2 FQNEAQ, per germline (reference sequence). CDR3 amino acids: CASSLVTSGGTDTQYF. The CDR3 nucleotides are TGTGCCAGCAGCTTAGTGACTAGCGGGGGGACAGATACGCAGTATTTT.

There are a few counts of this clonotype. CDR3 nucleotides: TGTGCCAGCAGCCCTAGCGGGAGGGCCGACGAGCAGTACTTC. It specifies CASSPSGRADEQYF. The chain recombines TRBV28 with TRBJ2-7; 12 bases match TRBD2. The CDR3 is made up of 14 amino acids. Per germline, CDR1 MDHEN and CDR2 SYDVKM. V lost 6 bases to trimming and J lost 5 bases; unmatched junction nucleotides: 5.

V is TRBV30 and J is TRBJ2-1, with 13 bases identical to TRBD2. This CDR3 is 15 amino acids long. J lost 9 bases, V lost 1 base, and 6 bases had no gene match. The germline gives CDR1 GTSNPN, CDR2 SVGIG (reference sequence). The DNA of the CDR3 is TGTGCCTGGAGTGGGACTAGCGGGAGTCGGGGTGAGCAGTTCTTC. The encoded protein is CAWSGTSGSRGEQFF.

The table lists this clonotype with many counts. J is TRBJ1-2 and V is TRBV20-1; D may be TRBD1 (5 bases). The CDR3 is 14 residues long. The V gene's germline CDR1 is DFQATT and CDR2 SNEGSKA (reference sequence). V lost 3 bases to trimming and J lost 7 bases, with 18 bases between them. CDR3 residues: CSASRRGGEGGYTF. CDR3 nucleotide sequence: TGCAGTGCTAGCCGCCGGGGAGGGGAGGGTGGCTACACCTTC.

For this clonotype: This may be a read error: a much more frequent sequence differs by one nucleotide. The CDR3 ends on some other residue instead of the conserved phenylalanine or tryptophan, so this is likely a read error. This chain connects TRBV5-4 to TRBJ2-1; D remains ambiguous. The CDR3 length is 14 residues. Germline V gene lookup returns CDR1 SGHNT and CDR2 YYREEE (reference sequence). V lost 4 bases and J 0 bases, leaving 8 bases between the germline ends. This chain's CDR3 is CASSPASSYNEQFL. CDR3 coding DNA: TGTGCCAGCAGCCCGGCTAGCTCCTACAATGAGCAGTTCCTC.

Note on this clonotype: A much larger clone differs from this one at a single base, so this may be a read error. The chain carries TRBV10-3 and TRBJ1-2, with D tentatively TRBD1 (6 bases). The CDR3 has 16 residues. Germline loops: CDR1 ENHRY, CDR2 SYGVKD. This chain's CDR3 is CAISVAGTPSNYGHTF. The CDR3 nucleotides read TGTGCCATCAGTGTCGCCGGGACACCCTCTAACTATGGCCACACCTTC.

In this sample, this clonotype turned up many times. The V and J genes are TRBV24-1 and TRBJ2-1; TRBD2 matches at 7 bases. In germline, CDR1 is KGHDR, CDR2 SFDVKD. The V gene end was trimmed by 3 bases and the J gene end by 10 bases; junction bases not matched to a gene: 2. The CDR3 sequence is 12 residues long. The CDR3 nucleotides are TGTGCCACCAGTGATCCGGGGGGAGAGCAGTTCTTC. Amino acids: CATSDPGGEQFF.

This clonotype was observed a handful of times. The chain employs TRBV6-2 or TRBV6-3 and TRBJ2-4, with D possibly matching TRBD2 (6 bases). V was trimmed by 2 bases and J by 3 bases, leaving 11 bases between them. The CDR3 has 15 residues. CDR1 and CDR2 (germline): MNHEY, SVGEGT. The CDR3 is CASSYAGPVKNIQYF. The CDR3 DNA reads TGTGCCAGCAGTTACGCGGGGCCAGTCAAAAACATTCAGTACTTC.

Concerning this clonotype: This could be a read error, since a much larger clone is one nucleotide away. The CDR3 carries no conserved terminal phenylalanine or tryptophan, so it likely arises from a read error. This chain joins TRBV24-1 and TRBJ2-1; the match to TRBD1 covers 11 bases. Germline loops: CDR1 KGHDR, CDR2 SFDVKD. Trimming cost V 9 bases and J 6 bases; bases outside gene matches: 0. The CDR3 totals 12 residues. The CDR3, as DNA: TGTGCCACCGGGACAGGGGGCAATGAGCAGTTCCTC. This gives the protein CATGTGGNEQFL.